This T cell receptor (beta chain) emerged from a study of blood T cell repertoires in COVID-19. Sequencing used immunoSEQ multiplex PCR; TCRdb keeps in-frame clones, though not all of them. This sample has 250,000 to 350,000 clones; roughly 90% occur once, and the top ten carry approximately 17%. Germline CDR1 and CDR2: LNHDA and SQIVND (reference sequence). Deletions cut 2 bases from V and 2 bases from J, with 10 bases between. This CDR3 is built from 14 residues. Participant-given clinical history determined each cohort assignment. The chain carries TRBV19 and TRBJ2-7; no definite D call. Sequenced material: PBMCs or T cells enriched from blood (not recorded which). This receptor was obtained from a woman in her twenties or thirties who had recovered from COVID-19. For the CDR3, the DNA is TGTGCCAGTAGTATAAGTGGCTTCGCCTACGAGCAGTACTTC. Amino acid sequence: CASSISGFAYEQYF.